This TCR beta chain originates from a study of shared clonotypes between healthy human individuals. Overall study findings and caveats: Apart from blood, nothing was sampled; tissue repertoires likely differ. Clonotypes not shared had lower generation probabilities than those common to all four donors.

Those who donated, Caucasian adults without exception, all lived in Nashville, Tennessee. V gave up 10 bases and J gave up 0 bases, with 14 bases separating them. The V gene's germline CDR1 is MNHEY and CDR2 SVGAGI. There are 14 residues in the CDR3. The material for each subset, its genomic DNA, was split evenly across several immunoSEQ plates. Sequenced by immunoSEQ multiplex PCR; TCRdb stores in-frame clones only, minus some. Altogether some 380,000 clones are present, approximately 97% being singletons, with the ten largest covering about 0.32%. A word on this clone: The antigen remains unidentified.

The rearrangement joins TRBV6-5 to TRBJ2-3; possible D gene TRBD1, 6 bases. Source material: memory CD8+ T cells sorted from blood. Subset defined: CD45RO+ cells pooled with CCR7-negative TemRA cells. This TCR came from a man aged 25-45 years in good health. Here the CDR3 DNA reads TGTGCCATTAAAGCCAGGGGTAGCACAGATACGCAGTATTTT. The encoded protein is CAIKARGSTDTQYF.